The clone carrying this T cell receptor beta chain was detected many times. The antigen is undetermined. Study-wide results and caveats: In terms of TCR gene usage, tumor memory CD4+ T cells clustered together with blood and lymph node memory CD4+ cells, as well as with lymph node naive CD4+ cells. The larger cohort examined one V-J beta rearrangement, not whole repertoires.

Semi-nested PCR with Nested Universal Primer A followed constant-region reverse priming of full-length variable regions. TCRdb independently ran MiXCR on the 5' RACE reads; one entry per CDR3 protein. This table holds roughly 56,000 distinct CDR3 sequences, about 31% found once. Trimming removed 4 bases from V and 4 bases from J; junction bases left unmatched: 7. The germline gives CDR1 SGHRS, CDR2 YFSETQ. The CDR3 is made up of 14 amino acids. The receptor was derived from a female donor with breast cancer. The specimen sequenced was tumor-infiltrating naive CD4+ T cells sorted from the breast tumor. The subset denotes: naive CD4+ T cells, CD4+CD45RA+CD25-. V is TRBV5-1 and J is TRBJ1-1, with 7 bases identical to TRBD1. The CDR3 DNA is TGCGCCAGCAGCACGGGACAGCAAGTCACTGAAGCTTTCTTT. The encoded protein is CASSTGQQVTEAFF.